Presented here are 29 T cell receptor beta chains from one specimen sequenced in a study of regulatory T cells in long-lasting Graves disease. Assembly of TCR beta libraries relied on iRepertoire HTBI primers together with Arm-PCR of CDR3 regions. TCRdb redid the calling of the multiplex PCR reads with MiXCR, one entry per CDR3 protein. The sample lists more than 300,000 distinct CDR3 sequences, around a fifth occurring once. The time point was: persistent/refractory GD, antithyroid drugs over 5 years with positive TRAb. Making the TCR library involved RNA that had been extracted from PBMCs. Sequences were derived from peripheral blood mononuclear cells (PBMCs), sampled when the disease was refractory, from a patient treated with antithyroid drugs. All receptors derive from a female donor with Graves disease.

In its sample, this clonotype was seen a few times. This chain uses TRBV10-2 with TRBJ2-7; TRBD2 might be the D (5 bases). Germline CDR1 WSHSY, CDR2 SAAADI. V was pared by 5 bases and J by 6 bases, with 14 bases between. The CDR3 covers 13 residues. The CDR3 DNA follows: TGCGCCAGCAGTTTCCCCGGACTGGCCGAGCAGTACTTC. Translated: CASSFPGLAEQYF.

In its sample, this clonotype was seen many times. The V call is TRBV3-1, the J call TRBJ1-5, with D unresolved. V lost 1 base and J lost 9, with 4 bases in between. Germline V CDR1 and CDR2: LGHDT, YNNKEL (reference sequence). The CDR3 runs to 11 residues. The CDR3 protein is CASSQGGPQHF. In DNA, the CDR3 is TGTGCCAGCAGCCAAGGGGGGCCCCAGCATTTT.

This clonotype was counted a few times. V is TRBV6-1 and J is TRBJ2-7; the match to TRBD2 covers 7 bases. Per germline, CDR1 MNHNS and CDR2 SASEGT. The CDR3 totals 13 residues. V lost 5 bases, J lost 2 bases, and 3 bases stayed unmatched. The CDR3 protein is CASSRGLAYEQYF. The CDR3, as DNA: TGTGCCAGCAGTCGCGGACTAGCCTACGAGCAGTACTTC.

The chain carries TRBV9 and TRBJ1-3; a possible D gene is TRBD1 (5 bases). The CDR3 covers 15 residues. The germline gives CDR1 SGDLS, CDR2 YYNGEE. V was cut by 3 bases and J by 0 bases, with 10 bases left in between. CDR3 in amino acids: CASSAGGVSGNTIYF. The CDR3 DNA sequence: TGTGCCAGCAGCGCCGGAGGGGTCTCTGGAAACACCATATATTTT. Combining the CDR3 with reference TRBV9 and TRBJ1-3 gives the whole variable domain DSGVTQTPKHLITATGQRVTLRCSPRSGDLSVYWYQQSLDQGLQFLIQYYNGEERAKGNILERFSAQQFPDLHSELNLSSLELGDSALYFCASSAGGVSGNTIYFGEGSWLTVV.

This clonotype was counted a few times. V is TRBV4-1 and J is TRBJ2-7, with TRBD1 identical over 8 bases. Germline V gene data show CDR1 as MGHRA and CDR2 as YSYEKL. The CDR3 is 14 amino acids. The junction had 9 bases not matched to a gene; V was cut back by 4 bases and J by 7 bases. CDR3 sequence: CASSPFTRDREQYF. The CDR3 DNA reads as TGCGCCAGCAGCCCCTTTACCCGGGACAGGGAGCAGTACTTC.

The rearrangement uses TRBV7-9 and TRBJ2-7; D not certain. This CDR3 spans 15 amino acids. The V end was cut by 0 bases, the J end by 1 base, with 10 bases between. Germline V gene sequence: CDR1 SEHNR, CDR2 FQNEAQ (reference sequence). The CDR3 here is CASSLALGPSYEQYF. In DNA, the CDR3 is TGTGCCAGCAGCTTAGCTCTCGGGCCTTCCTACGAGCAGTACTTC.

This clonotype was counted a single time. The rearrangement uses TRBV29-1 and TRBJ1-1; unclear D gene. CDR1 and CDR2 from the germline V gene are SQVTM and ANQGSEA. The CDR3 length is 15 residues. The ends were cut back, 3 bases at V and 0 bases at J, with 14 bases in the middle. The CDR3 nucleotides are TGCAGCGTTGAGGGCGGGAGTCCCATGAACACTGAAGCTTTCTTT. As protein: CSVEGGSPMNTEAFF.

The genes are TRBV20-1 and TRBJ1-2, with 8 bases matching TRBD1. J gave up 6 bases and V 2 bases, and 8 bases lay outside the gene matches. The CDR3 loop spans 14 amino acids. Looked up from germline, CDR1 is DFQATT and CDR2 is SNEGSKA (reference sequence). The CDR3 bases are TGCAGTGCTAGACCGGACAGGGATGGGAATGGCTACACCTTC. Protein sequence: CSARPDRDGNGYTF.

This chain uses TRBV18 with TRBJ2-5; 12 nucleotides line up with TRBD2. Trimming cost V 2 bases and J 5 bases; bases outside gene matches: 3. The CDR3 extends over 15 amino acids. CDR1 and CDR2 (germline): KGHSH, LQKENI. For the CDR3, the DNA is TGTGCCAGCTCACCAACTAGCGGGGGGCCGGAGACCCAGTACTTC. Translating it yields CASSPTSGGPETQYF.

At least ten counts were recorded for this clonotype. V and J are TRBV2 and TRBJ2-7; 7 nucleotides match TRBD2. The V gene's germline CDR1 is SNHLY and CDR2 FYNNEI. Trimming cost V 8 bases and J 6 bases; bases outside gene matches: 10. The CDR3 loop spans 13 amino acids. The CDR3 DNA follows: TGTGCCAGCTGGGGGGAGGGCCCCTTCGAGCAGTACTTC. Its protein is CASWGEGPFEQYF.

The genes are TRBV5-1 and TRBJ1-1; D is unresolved. The CDR3 consists of 14 residues. The V gene's germline CDR1 is SGHRS and CDR2 YFSETQ. V was trimmed by 0 bases and J by 0 bases, leaving 6 bases between them. CDR3 region: CASSLAMVNTEAFF. CDR3 sequence (DNA): TGCGCCAGCAGCTTGGCCATGGTGAACACTGAAGCTTTCTTT.

This clonotype was detected ten times or more. The rearrangement uses TRBV6-1 and TRBJ2-7; D is uncertain. Trimming pared 5 bases from V and 0 bases from J, leaving 26 bases between. The CDR3 runs to 19 residues. CDR1 MNHNS and CDR2 SASEGT come from the germline V gene. The CDR3 nucleotides read TGTGCCAGCAGTCCATCAAACTCTAGACCGAGCCCCAGCTCCTACGAGCAGTACTTC. Protein: CASSPSNSRPSPSSYEQYF.

This clonotype was counted at least ten times. This chain joins TRBV30 and TRBJ2-7; 8 bases map to TRBD1. Germline values: CDR1 GTSNPN, CDR2 SVGIG (reference sequence). This CDR3 region has 12 residues. With V trimmed by 3 bases and J by 4 bases, 2 bases remained unmatched. The CDR3 DNA is TGTGCCTGGAGCAGGACAGGGTACGAGCAGTACTTC. Its translation: CAWSRTGYEQYF.

The chain has TRBV7-8 and TRBJ2-5; TRBD2 matches at 7 bases. The trim removed 3 bases at V and 5 bases at J, leaving 3 bases unmatched. The CDR3 is made up of 13 amino acids. From germline, CDR1 is SGHVS and CDR2 FQNEAQ. The CDR3 reads CASSFQTSETQYF. The CDR3 bases are TGTGCCAGCAGCTTCCAGACTAGCGAGACCCAGTACTTC. The full variable domain, completed using reference TRBV7-8 and TRBJ2-5, is GAGVSQSPRYKVAKRGQDVALRCDPISGHVSLFWYQQALGQGPEFLTYFQNEAQLDKSGLPSDRFFAERPEGSVSTLKIQRTQQEDSAVYLCASSFQTSETQYFGPGTRLLVL.

This clonotype was detected many times. The chain recombines TRBV28 with TRBJ2-5; 9 bases align to TRBD1. The V segment lost 5 bases and the J segment 4 bases; nucleotides outside the gene matches: 5. This CDR3 region has 14 residues. Germline assignment: CDR1 MDHEN and CDR2 SYDVKM. The CDR3 loop reads CASSKTGGPETQYF. In nucleotides, the CDR3 is TGTGCCAGCAGTAAGACAGGGGGACCAGAGACCCAGTACTTC.

This chain connects TRBV2 to TRBJ1-2; perhaps TRBD1 as D (5 bases). CDR1 and CDR2 from the germline V gene are SNHLY and FYNNEI. This CDR3 spans 15 amino acids. The ends were cut back, 6 bases at V and 2 bases at J, with 16 bases in the middle. The CDR3 sequence is CASRRDGPSNYGYTF. The CDR3 DNA sequence: TGTGCCAGCAGGCGGGACGGACCCTCAAACTATGGCTACACCTTC.

This clonotype was found a few times. The chain recombines TRBV24-1 with TRBJ1-3, with D unclear. The CDR3 length is 15 residues. In germline, CDR1 is KGHDR, CDR2 SFDVKD. Trimming removed 2 bases at V and 5 bases at J, with 12 bases between. In DNA, the CDR3 is TGTGCCACCAGTGATTCGGCCTCTTCTCGAAACACCATATATTTT. As protein: CATSDSASSRNTIYF.

This chain joins TRBV29-1 and TRBJ2-1; 8 positions agree with TRBD1. Germline V gene lookup returns CDR1 SQVTM and CDR2 ANQGSEA. The J segment lost 4 bases and the V segment lost 0 bases, leaving 8 bases of the junction unmatched. The length of the CDR3 is 16 residues. The CDR3 loop reads CSVEDSRTGNYNEQFF. The CDR3 DNA reads as TGCAGCGTTGAAGATTCACGGACAGGGAATTACAATGAGCAGTTCTTC.

Ten or more counts support this clonotype. As DNA, the CDR3 is TGCAGCACCCGTAATGGCTTGAACACTGAAGCTTTCTTT. Protein sequence: CSTRNGLNTEAFF. The V gene is TRBV29-1, the J gene TRBJ1-1, with D unclear. Germline assignment: CDR1 SQVTM and CDR2 ANQGSEA. Trimming pared 8 bases from V and 0 bases from J, leaving 13 bases between. The CDR3 runs 13 residues.

This clonotype was seen many times. V usage is TRBV7-2 and J usage is TRBJ1-4, with D possibly TRBD1 on 6 matching bases. With 4 bases removed from V and 8 bases from J, the gap between germline ends came to 20 bases. From germline, CDR1 is SGHTA and CDR2 FQGNSA. This CDR3 contains 16 residues. CDR3 amino acids: CASSYGRGVSREKLFF. The CDR3 DNA is TGTGCCAGCAGCTATGGGAGGGGGGTTAGTCGGGAAAAACTGTTTTTT.

At least ten counts were recorded for this clonotype. The V gene is TRBV7-2, the J gene TRBJ1-5; D call uncertain. Germline CDR1 SGHTA, CDR2 FQGNSA. V dropped 2 bases and J dropped 5 bases, with 13 bases sitting between them. The CDR3 has 15 residues. The CDR3 coding sequence is TGTGCCAGCAGCTTATTCGGGTCGAACGATCAGCCCCAGCATTTT. This translates into CASSLFGSNDQPQHF.

The chain joins TRBV12-3 or TRBV12-4 to TRBJ1-6; D might be TRBD1 (5 bases). V was clipped by 1 base and J by 13 bases, with 8 bases between them. CDR3 length: 12 amino acids. The CDR3 loop is CASSLGGPPLHF. In nucleotides, the CDR3 is TGTGCCAGCAGTTTAGGGGGCCCCCCCCTCCACTTT.

The sample holds a few counts of this clonotype. The chain uses TRBV3-1 and TRBJ1-1; TRBD1 might be the D (5 bases). This CDR3 region has 16 residues. Between the trimmed V and J ends, which lost 1 base and 0 bases, there was a span of 12 bases. CDR1 and CDR2 (germline): LGHDT, YNNKEL (reference sequence). CDR3 DNA sequence: TGTGCCAGCAGCCAAGGCCGGGGACCGATGAACACTGAAGCTTTCTTT. Protein product: CASSQGRGPMNTEAFF.

The chain is built from TRBV10-3 and TRBJ1-2; TRBD1 might be the D (5 bases). V was pared by 4 bases and J by 3 bases, with 18 bases between. The germline V gene encodes CDR1 ENHRY and CDR2 SYGVKD. The CDR3 runs 16 residues. CDR3: CAISGVGTWMDYGYTF. The DNA of the CDR3 is TGTGCCATCAGTGGGGTTGGGACCTGGATGGACTATGGCTACACCTTC.

This clonotype appeared a few times. The chain has TRBV3-1 and TRBJ1-6; D ambiguous. V dropped 0 bases and J dropped 8 bases, with 11 bases sitting between them. CDR3 length equals 15 residues. Germline V gene lookup returns CDR1 LGHDT and CDR2 YNNKEL (reference sequence). Here the CDR3 reads CASSQDLRVDSPLHF. The CDR3 nucleotides are TGTGCCAGCAGCCAAGATCTCCGGGTAGATTCACCCCTCCACTTT.

V gene TRBV28 combines with J gene TRBJ2-4; D could derive from TRBD1 or TRBD2 (5 bases each). Trimming cost V 6 bases and J 7 bases, with 22 bases left between them. The V gene's germline CDR1 is MDHEN and CDR2 SYDVKM. The CDR3 loop spans 16 amino acids. In nucleotides, the CDR3 is TGTGCCAGCAGCTCCCCTCCGCCCAGGGACGGGAACATTCAGTACTTC. Amino acid sequence: CASSSPPPRDGNIQYF. The full variable domain, with the rest looked up from reference TRBV28 and TRBJ2-4, is DVKVTQSSRYLVKRTGEKVFLECVQDMDHENMFWYRQDPGLGLRLIYFSYDVKMKEKGDIPEGYSVSREKKERFSLILESASTNQTSMYLCASSSPPPRDGNIQYFGAGTRLSVL.

The sample holds many counts of this clonotype. This rearrangement joins TRBV29-1 to TRBJ2-5; D may match TRBD1 or TRBD2 (5 bases each). This CDR3 spans 12 amino acids. The V gene's germline CDR1 is SQVTM and CDR2 ANQGSEA. Trimming pared 3 bases from V and 0 bases from J, leaving 5 bases between. The CDR3 sequence is CSVEGDQETQYF. The DNA of the CDR3 is TGCAGCGTTGAGGGGGACCAAGAGACCCAGTACTTC.

This clonotype occurred many times. The chain carries TRBV12-3 or TRBV12-4 and TRBJ1-6; TRBD1 aligns across 7 bases. The V segment lost 5 bases and the J segment 9 bases; nucleotides outside the gene matches: 4. CDR3 length equals 13 residues. CDR3: CASSQGVASPLHF. CDR3 DNA sequence: TGTGCCAGCAGTCAGGGGGTTGCTTCACCCCTCCACTTT.

The rearrangement joins TRBV7-3 to TRBJ2-7; 7 bases agree with TRBD2. Germline CDR1 SGHTA, CDR2 FQGTGA. This CDR3 spans 15 amino acids. The junction had 5 bases not matched to a gene; V was cut back by 1 base and J by 2 bases. Written as DNA, the CDR3 is TGTGCCAGCAGCTTAAGGGGGGGGACGCCCTACGAGCAGTACTTC. This codes for CASSLRGGTPYEQYF. Supplemented by reference TRBV7-3 and TRBJ2-7, the full variable domain reads GAGVSQTPSNKVTEKGKYVELRCDPISGHTALYWYRQSLGQGPEFLIYFQGTGAADDSGLPNDRFFAVRPEGSVSTLKIQRTERGDSAVYLCASSLRGGTPYEQYFGPGTRLTVT.